This T cell receptor beta chain was obtained from a study of cytomegalovirus exposure and HLA in healthy donors (dated by TCRdb to between 2016 and 2019). Regarding the complete study: In an earlier analysis of some 610 of the donors, about 270 Gb of sequence data and some 100 million unique TCR beta sequences from some 170 million T cells were reported. A later analysis re-analyzed previously published TCR beta repertoires from about 730 donors and added high-resolution HLA genotyping to study TCR occurrence patterns. HLA typing included class I and class II loci at four-digit resolution. The study combined high-throughput TCR immunosequencing, statistical association of individual TCRs with disease status, and machine learning to predict cytomegalovirus infection status. Rather than drawing on any new phenotypic data, the later analysis identified candidate immune exposures from TCR beta sequences and the way those sequences occurred across donors. The study was designed to test whether signatures of past pathogen exposure could be identified by cataloging public T cell receptors. Along with the approximately 670-subject first cohort, a separate validation cohort of some 130 different subjects was used. Genome-wide SNP genotypes for about 55% of the roughly 670 donors were used in a later genetic analysis, which treated that subset as a discovery cohort. All discovery cohort repertoires had been generated on a single sequencing platform. The T cell repertoires of around 670 subjects were profiled by immunosequencing and related to cytomegalovirus serostatus. About 330 gigabases of sequencing data and approximately 91 million unique TCR sequences made up an early release that covered 500 to 700 HLA-typed donors. Of the roughly 400 genotyped donors, less than 90% were placed in the genetic ancestry cluster associated with self-reported Caucasian donors. The number of donors typed differed by locus, with about 629-640 for A, B, C, DRB1 and DQB1, 522 for DQA1, some 570 for DPA1, and around 430 for DPB1. On average, approximately 250,000 unique TCR beta nucleotide sequences were sequenced per donor among about 400 genotyped donors of the cohort, with approximately 18% of those sequences being non-productive. Alongside the repertoire data, information on donor age, sex, ethnicity and CMV serostatus was compiled. Five DR-DQ haplotypes were handled as single units for association and clustering because linkage in the cohort was strong. An earlier analysis of some 600 of the donors applied high-throughput TCR beta sequencing to assess whether each TCR beta V gene segment acted as functional or pseudogenic.

In the case of this clone: Its antigen is not yet known. Base qualities are not at hand, and no much larger clone is one base apart.

V loses 2 bases of germline sequence and J loses 3 bases, and the interval between the two ends is 12 bases. From the cysteine through the phenylalanine, the CDR3 covers 15 amino acids. This entry keeps only the CDR3 DNA: 45 bases, framed from base 1. Sequences SGDLS (CDR1) and YYNGEE (CDR2) are obtained from the germline V gene. Library prep was done by the immunoSEQ multiplex PCR assay. For the multiplex PCR, a mixture combining 60 forward primers for TCR Vbeta segments and 13 reverse primers for TCR Jbeta segments was used. The CDR3 region of rearranged TCR beta genes was amplified from genomic DNA with a multiplex PCR assay. Amplified TCR beta libraries were sequenced as 87-base-pair reads on the Illumina HiSeq System. Turning to the authors' computational methods: In a later analysis, some 80 million unique TCR beta chains were counted across the roughly 700 repertoires, and approximately 11 million of these chains were shared by at least two donors. Raw reads were error-corrected and collapsed into unique sequences with a nearest-neighbor algorithm that merged closely related sequences to remove PCR and sequencing errors. CDR3 sequences were aligned to IMGT reference sequences to assign V, D and J gene segments. For a sequence to be retained, a match of at least six nucleotides was required to both a V gene segment and a J gene segment. Rearrangements were classified as productive when the CDR3 lacked stop codons and remained in frame with V and J, and all other rearrangements were classified as non-productive. CDR3 was defined by IMGT convention, running from the second conserved V-encoded cysteine to the conserved J-encoded phenylalanine. The earlier analysis of about 610 of the donors excluded any sequence lacking an unambiguous match to a single V gene segment. In an earlier analysis of roughly 500 of the donors, V segments were called functional above 56.7% productive rearrangements and were called segregating when the between-donor standard deviation exceeded 5%. A statistical classification framework was built for diagnosing cytomegalovirus status from the catalog of TCR beta chain sequences. In a later analysis, TCR nucleotide sequences were compared against IMGT/GENE-DB human TR gene sequences so that V and J genes could be assigned. Using the TCRdist pipeline, a later analysis assigned CDR3 sequences along with most-parsimonious VDJ recombination scenarios. In a later analysis, every TCR beta chain was defined by the combination of its CDR3 amino acid sequence and its V-gene family, and reads without a unique V-gene family were dropped. As a way to deal with suspected cross-contamination and a sequencing artifact, a later analysis dropped roughly 600 nucleotide sequences that were highly shared and had low generation probability. In a later analysis, a clonal expansion index was calculated for each public chain from normalized within-repertoire ranks of inferred template counts. In a later analysis, generation probabilities were computed with a VDJ recombination model fitted to out-of-frame rearrangements, and the resulting probabilities were checked against IGoR. A later analysis scored TCR-TCR, TCR-HLA and TCR-CMV co-occurrence with hypergeometric tests, applying a repertoire-size bias correction to TCR pairs. A later analysis estimated false discovery rates by permuting HLA or CMV assignments 20 times. In a later analysis, co-occurring TCRs were grouped using DBSCAN, and TCRdist sequence similarity was added for clustering within HLA-allele-positive subsets. For co-occurrence clustering, repertoires with fewer than 30,000 or more than 120,000 public chains were excluded, along with roughly five repertoires with anomalous nucleotide sharing. TCRdb took over this immuneACCESS table, retaining in-frame rearrangements with V and J assigned. Such tables are incomplete; in checked studies, under half of the missing clones stem from an unresolved V gene, and the remainder is unexplained. V, J and clone size reflect that table, while D and trimming were determined from the DNA. The sample table holds around 140,000 clones, of which 70% to 85% were seen once. 1.4% to 1.5% of the sample belongs to the ten largest clones.

The cohort was made up of around 720 healthy bone marrow donors. At the time of sampling, all cohort members were nominally healthy, though unrecorded immune exposures were likely present. The donor tested CMV seropositive, placing the donor among the roughly 300 seropositive members of the cohort. A peripheral blood sample was provided by each donor, and peripheral blood mononuclear cells were used for TCR beta sequencing. The Qiagen DNeasy Blood Extraction Kit was used to extract genomic DNA from the blood cell samples. The research as a whole found: A further reported finding was that TCR beta sequences accurately predicted the HLA-A and HLA-B alleles for most subjects in the first cohort. The classifier was reported to diagnose cytomegalovirus status with high specificity and sensitivity in both the original and validation cohorts. About 17 rarely observed V segments, including chromosome 9 orphons, were excluded from the earlier analysis of several hundred of the donors because counts were too low. Only TCR beta chains were sequenced in this cohort, and the absence of alpha or paired-chain data limited detectable features. According to a later analysis, most CMV-associated TCR beta chains appeared to be HLA-restricted, and the HLA associations seemed to be driven largely by CMV exposure. A later genetic analysis associated a missense DCLRE1C variant with V-gene and J-gene trimming of TCR beta chains, and an independent cohort replicated the association. In a later analysis, TCR association rates were found to vary across HLA loci, with the most associated TCRs seen for DRB1 alleles and the fewest for HLA-C alleles. In the study, roughly 160 TCR beta chains were listed as associated with cytomegalovirus. Because the 87-base-pair reads could not distinguish some IMGT-functional V segments, including TRBV6-2 and TRBV6-3, those segments were excluded. When HLA alleles, especially DR and DQ, strongly co-occurred, attributing TCR associations to individual alleles was difficult. In vitro tests confirmed that a few of the cytomegalovirus-associated TCR beta chains recognize cytomegalovirus antigens. Most TCR sequences were observed very rarely across donors, whereas some public TCRs were present in many individuals. According to a later analysis, parvovirus B19, influenza, CMV and Epstein-Barr virus appeared linked to several top co-occurrence clusters. An earlier analysis of 450 to 750 of the donors showed that most TCR beta V segments appeared in productive rearrangements either about 90% or about 30% of the time, which broadly matched IMGT annotations. Because HLA typing was missing for some donors at each locus, association tests included only the typed subset. The authors suggested that the approach could potentially be extended to other disease states and immunological phenotypes. Sequencing depth was assumed to be roughly uniform across donors in the presence/absence analyses, though that assumption may not hold. A later genetic analysis reported fewer N-insertions in productive TCRs among donors in an Asian-associated ancestry cluster than the roughly 700-donor mean. Linkage disequilibrium might explain the correlated functional status among segregating V segments, but an unknown experimental factor could not be ruled out. In a later analysis, 16,951 TCR beta sequences were associated with specific HLA alleles at a false discovery rate of 0.05. In a later analysis, HLA-associated TCR beta chains showed more clonal expansion and lower generation probabilities than non-associated chains that were equally common. A cluster of highly shared sequence variants was judged likely to be a technical artifact of the sequencing pipeline. Immune exposure information for the cohort was limited to CMV serostatus.

What was sequenced was PBMCs. This receptor was identified in a man aged 30-40 years in good health and CMV-seropositive. The rearranged chain carries TRBV9 and TRBJ2-1; possibly the D gene is TRBD1, per 7 matching bases. The CDR3 corresponds to CASSVAGQNYNEQFF. The bases read TGTGCCAGCAGCGTTGCGGGACAGAACTACAATGAGCAGTTCTTC.